The entry that follows covers one T cell receptor (beta chain) sequence. Its antigen is undetermined. This sample was taken from a study of shared clonotypes between healthy human individuals. The study's findings and limits: Naive CD4 clonotypes were shared across several donors at about 5.2%.

Sequencing was performed with immunoSEQ multiplex PCR; in TCRdb, only in-frame clones are kept and a portion is missing. The sample includes some 660,000 clones, more than 70% of them seen just once. This clonotype was obtained from a woman under 40 in good health. Sequencing was carried out using memory CD4+ T cells sorted from blood. Indicated subset: CD45RA-negative fraction.

The DNA for the CDR3 is TGTGCCACCAGCAGGGGGAGATTACCCACAGATACGCAGTATTTT. The encoded protein is CATSRGRLPTDTQYF. The chain joins TRBV15 to TRBJ2-3; TRBD2 is a possible D gene (5 bases). The CDR3 runs to 15 residues. CDR1 and CDR2 from the germline V gene are LNHNV and YYDKDF (reference sequence). The ends were cut back, 3 bases at V and 2 bases at J, with 12 bases in the middle.